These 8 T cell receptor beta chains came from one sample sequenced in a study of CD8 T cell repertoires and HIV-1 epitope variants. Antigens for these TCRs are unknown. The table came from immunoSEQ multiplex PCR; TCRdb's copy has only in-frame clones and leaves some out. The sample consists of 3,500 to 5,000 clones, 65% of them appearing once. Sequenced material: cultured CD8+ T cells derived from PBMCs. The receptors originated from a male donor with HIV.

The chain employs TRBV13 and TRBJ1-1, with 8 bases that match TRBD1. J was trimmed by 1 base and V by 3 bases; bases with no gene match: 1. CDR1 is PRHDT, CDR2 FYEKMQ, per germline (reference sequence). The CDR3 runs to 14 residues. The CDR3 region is CASSFGQGNTEAFF. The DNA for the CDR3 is TGTGCCAGCAGCTTCGGACAGGGGAACACTGAAGCTTTCTTT.

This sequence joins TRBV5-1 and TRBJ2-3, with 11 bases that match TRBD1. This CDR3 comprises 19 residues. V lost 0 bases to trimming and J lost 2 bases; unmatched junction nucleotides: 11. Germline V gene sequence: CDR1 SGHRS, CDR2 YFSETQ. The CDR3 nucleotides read TGCGCCAGCAGCTTGGTTGGCCCCGGGACAGGGGGTTTCACAGATACGCAGTATTTT. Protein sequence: CASSLVGPGTGGFTDTQYF.

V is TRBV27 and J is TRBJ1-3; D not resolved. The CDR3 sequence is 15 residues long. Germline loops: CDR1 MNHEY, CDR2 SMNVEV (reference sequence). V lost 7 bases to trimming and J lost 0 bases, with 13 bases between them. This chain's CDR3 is CASKSGPLSGNTIYF. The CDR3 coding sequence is TGTGCCAGCAAAAGCGGGCCCCTCTCTGGAAACACCATATATTTT.

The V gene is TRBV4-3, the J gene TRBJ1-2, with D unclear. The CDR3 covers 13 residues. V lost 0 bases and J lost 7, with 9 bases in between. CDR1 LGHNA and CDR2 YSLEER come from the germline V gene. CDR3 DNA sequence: TGCGCCAGCAGCCAAGAGGAAGGTCGTGGCTACACCTTC. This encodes CASSQEEGRGYTF.

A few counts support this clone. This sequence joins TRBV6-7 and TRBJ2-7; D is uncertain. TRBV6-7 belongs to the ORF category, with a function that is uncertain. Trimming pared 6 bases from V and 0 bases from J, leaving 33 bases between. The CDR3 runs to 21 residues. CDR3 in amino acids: CASSYRDDKPPLPRTSYEQYF. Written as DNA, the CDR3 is TGTGCCAGCAGCTACCGCGATGATAAACCGCCCTTACCGAGGACCTCCTACGAGCAGTACTTC.

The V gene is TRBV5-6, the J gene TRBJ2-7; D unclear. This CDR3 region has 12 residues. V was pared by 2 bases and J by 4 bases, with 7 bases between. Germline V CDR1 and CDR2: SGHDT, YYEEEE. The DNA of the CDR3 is TGTGCCAGCAGCTTCGCCGAGTACGAGCAGTACTTC. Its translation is CASSFAEYEQYF.

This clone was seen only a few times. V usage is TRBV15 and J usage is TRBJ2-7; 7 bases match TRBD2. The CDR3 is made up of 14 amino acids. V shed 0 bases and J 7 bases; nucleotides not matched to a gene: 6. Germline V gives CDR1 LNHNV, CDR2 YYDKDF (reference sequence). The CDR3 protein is CATSRDGGVAEQYF. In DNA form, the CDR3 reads TGTGCCACCAGCAGAGATGGGGGGGTAGCGGAGCAGTACTTC. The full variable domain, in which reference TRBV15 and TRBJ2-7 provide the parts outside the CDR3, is DAMVIQNPRYQVTQFGKPVTLSCSQTLNHNVMYWYQQKSSQAPKLLFHYYDKDFNNEADTPDNFQSRRPNTSFCFLDIRSPGLGDTAMYLCATSRDGGVAEQYFGPGTRLTVT.

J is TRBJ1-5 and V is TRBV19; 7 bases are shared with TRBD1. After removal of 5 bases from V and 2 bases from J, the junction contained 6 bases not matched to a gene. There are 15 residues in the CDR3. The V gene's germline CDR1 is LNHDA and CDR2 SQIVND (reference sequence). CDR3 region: CASSPTGTGNQPQHF. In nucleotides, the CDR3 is TGTGCCAGTAGTCCGACAGGGACGGGCAATCAGCCCCAGCATTTT.